The TCR beta chain under discussion was sequenced for a study of shared clonotypes between healthy human individuals. Points from the study as a whole: Clonotypes shared by all four sorted-subset donors had higher generation probabilities than non-shared clonotypes. Among donors, clonotype sharing was expected to be affected by sequencing depth.

CD45RO-negative CD8 cells positively selected for CCR7 made up the naive population, which excluded terminally differentiated effector memory CD45RA+ cells. CDR3 size: 17 residues. The germline V gene has CDR1 PRHDT and CDR2 FYEKMQ (reference sequence). V was clipped by 0 bases and J by 0 bases, with 12 bases between them. Clones were read by immunoSEQ multiplex PCR, and TCRdb kept only the in-frame ones, dropping some. Here the sample spans some 2.1 million clones, approximately 94% being singletons. This clone was seen a single time. Its target is not known. Other DNA sequences from this sample encode an identical CDR3 as well.

Sample: naive CD8+ T cells sorted from blood. The TCR sequence derives from a man younger than 30 in good health. The chain uses TRBV13 and TRBJ2-1; TRBD2 might be the D (6 bases). The CDR3 coding sequence is TGTGCCAGCAGCTTAGGCCTCGCGGGGAGCTCCTACAATGAGCAGTTCTTC. Translating it yields CASSLGLAGSSYNEQFF.